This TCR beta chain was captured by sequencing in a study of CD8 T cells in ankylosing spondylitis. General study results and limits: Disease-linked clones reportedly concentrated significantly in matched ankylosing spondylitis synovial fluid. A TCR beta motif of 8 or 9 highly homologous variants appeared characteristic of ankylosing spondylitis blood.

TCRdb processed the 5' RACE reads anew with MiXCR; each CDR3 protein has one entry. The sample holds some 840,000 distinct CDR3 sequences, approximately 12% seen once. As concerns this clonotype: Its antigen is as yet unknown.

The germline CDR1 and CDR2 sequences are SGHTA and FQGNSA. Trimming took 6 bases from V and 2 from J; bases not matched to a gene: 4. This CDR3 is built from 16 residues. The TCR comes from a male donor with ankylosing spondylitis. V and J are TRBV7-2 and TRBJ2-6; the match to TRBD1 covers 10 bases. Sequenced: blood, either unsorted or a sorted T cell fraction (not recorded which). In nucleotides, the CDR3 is TGTGCCAGCAGGGACAGGGGGATGACTGGGGCCAACGTCCTGACTTTC. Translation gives CASRDRGMTGANVLTF.